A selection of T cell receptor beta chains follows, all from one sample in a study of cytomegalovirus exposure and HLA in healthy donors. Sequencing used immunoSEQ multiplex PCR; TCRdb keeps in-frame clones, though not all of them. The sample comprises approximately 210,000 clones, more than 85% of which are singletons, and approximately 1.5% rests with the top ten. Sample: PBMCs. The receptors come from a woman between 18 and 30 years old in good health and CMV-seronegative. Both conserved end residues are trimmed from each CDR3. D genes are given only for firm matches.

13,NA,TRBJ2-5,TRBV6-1,ASSEGGGALETQY
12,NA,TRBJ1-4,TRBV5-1,ASSLRQGNEKLF
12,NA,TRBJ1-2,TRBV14,ASSQEGGWGGYT
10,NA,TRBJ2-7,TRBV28,ASSLAGYEQY
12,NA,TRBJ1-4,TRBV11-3,ASSPGGTNEKLF
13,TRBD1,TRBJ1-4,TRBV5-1,ASSLVGTGVEKLF
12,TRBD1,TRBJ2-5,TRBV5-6,ASSPRTGGETQY
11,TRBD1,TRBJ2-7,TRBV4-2,ASSRDRGYEQY
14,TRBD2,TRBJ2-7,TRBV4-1,ASSRLAGGTSYEQY
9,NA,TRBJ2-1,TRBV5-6,ASSLRGEQF
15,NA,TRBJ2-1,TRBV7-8,ASSLVASGFQSNEQF
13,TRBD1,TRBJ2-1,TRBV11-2,ASSLADRGHNEQF
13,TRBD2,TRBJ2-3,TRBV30,AWSEGTSGGATQY